A single T cell receptor (beta chain) is shown here with its context. Antigen specificity is unknown. The data were obtained in a study of cytomegalovirus exposure and HLA in healthy donors. Whole-study results and caveats: Later work found most CMV-associated TCR beta chains apparently HLA-restricted. Later analysis associated a missense DCLRE1C variant with TCR beta V- and J-gene trimming.

CDR1 and CDR2 from the germline V gene are MGHRA and YSYEKL. CDR3 length: 15 residues. Losses at the gene ends were 3 bases for V and 4 bases for J; bases not matched to a gene: 8. Primers for the PCR totalled 60 Vbeta and 13 Jbeta. The assay was immunoSEQ multiplex PCR, and TCRdb's table has in-frame clones only and misses some. The repertoire holds 130,000 or so clones, with around 84% as singletons. Sequenced: PBMCs. This chain joins TRBV4-1 and TRBJ1-1; 7 bases align to TRBD1. The sequence was collected from a man between 18 and 29 years old in good health and CMV-seronegative. Written as DNA, the CDR3 is TGCGCCAGCAGCCATTCCGAGGACAGGACCACTGAAGCTTTCTTT. It translates to CASSHSEDRTTEAFF.